The clone carrying this TCR beta chain was seen more than once but under ten times. What it binds is unknown. The data were obtained in a study of radiotherapy plus CTLA-4 blockade in lung cancer. Study outcomes and limitations: In blood, TCR clones derived from the tumor expanded after radiotherapy plus ipilimumab. Early blood T cell clone dynamics reportedly forecast response best, with interferon-beta.

The CDR3 totals 13 residues. The germline V gene encodes CDR1 SGHRS and CDR2 YFSETQ. Deletions cut 5 bases from V and 5 bases from J, with 11 bases between. Assay used: immunoSEQ multiplex PCR; TCRdb lists only in-frame clones, some missing. The sample contains about 66,000 clones, around 86% of which appear only once. This chain uses TRBV5-1 with TRBJ1-5, with D tentatively TRBD1 (5 bases). This TCR came from a human donor with non-small cell lung cancer who had a partial response to radiotherapy plus ipilimumab. The sample here was peripheral blood, taken from a patient treated with radiotherapy plus ipilimumab. The CDR3 loop is CASRTADDQPQHF. DNA for the CDR3: TGCGCCAGCAGGACAGCAGATGATCAGCCCCAGCATTTT.